This T cell receptor beta chain was profiled in a study of brain T cells in children with intractable seizures. Study-wide results and caveats: Only CDR3 sequence similarity suggested viral specificity, without known HCMV serostatus.

Details on this clone: Its antigen is unidentified.

The sequenced cases were selected for having the highest brain T cell transcript signatures. The method was immunoSEQ multiplex PCR; TCRdb's version includes in-frame clones alone and lacks a portion of them. The data contain 110,000 or so clones, around 94% of them singletons. The CDR3 runs 15 residues. The germline CDR1 and CDR2 sequences are SGHRS and YFSETQ. Trimming at V came to 3 bases and at J to 4 bases, leaving 9 bases not matched to a gene. Source: peripheral blood, taken at surgery. The chain recombines TRBV5-1 with TRBJ1-2; TRBD1 matches 7 bases. This TCR was recovered from a boy younger than two with hemimegalencephaly and intractable seizures. The CDR3 sequence is CASSSLEGASYGYTF. The CDR3 DNA sequence: TGCGCCAGCAGCTCGCTGGAGGGGGCGAGCTATGGCTACACCTTC.